This T cell receptor beta chain emerged from a study of early T cells in non-severe SARS-CoV-2 infection. Whole-study context: Sequencing input comprised bulk RNA from unsorted whole blood; chain pairing was not available.

Germline loops: CDR1 SGHKS, CDR2 YYEKEE (reference sequence). The CDR3 spans 13 residues. Trimming took 4 bases from V and 9 from J, leaving 11 bases between them. Turning to this clonotype: Its specificity is not known.

The study's findings and limits: Matching results from VDJdb favored anti-spike CD8 responses, leaving private and CD4 specificities undetected.

One entry per CDR3 protein results from TCRdb running MiXCR on the 5' RACE reads. This table has about 64,000 distinct CDR3 sequences, about 11% appearing once. The receptor was derived from an adult who was a healthcare worker with PCR-confirmed SARS-CoV-2 infection or an uninfected control (not recorded which). Sequenced here: whole blood, sampled at baseline. The chain joins TRBV5-5 to TRBJ1-6; D remains unclear. The CDR3 spells CASSGNWASPLHF. In DNA form, the CDR3 reads TGTGCCAGCAGCGGGAATTGGGCTTCACCCCTCCACTTT.